Each of the 13 T cell receptor beta chains below was sequenced from the same sample in a study of T cells in Graves' hyperthyroidism and ophthalmopathy. Amplified regions were TCR beta CDR3 sequences from RNA transcripts. The HTBI primer set was used in a first-round RT-PCR of the TCR CDR3. TCRdb reanalysed the multiplex PCR reads using MiXCR and keeps one entry per CDR3 protein. Altogether fewer than 400,000 distinct CDR3 sequences are present, approximately 16% being singletons, with the ten largest covering approximately 31%. Material: blood. Source of these receptors: a man between 25 and 39 years old with Graves' hyperthyroidism.

This clonotype was counted between two and nine times. V usage is TRBV7-2 and J usage is TRBJ1-2, with a possible D match to TRBD1 (6 bases). Germline V gene lookup returns CDR1 SGHTA and CDR2 FQGNSA. V lost 4 bases to trimming and J lost 7 bases, with 10 bases between them. The length of the CDR3 is 12 residues. The CDR3 DNA reads TGTGCCAGCAGCTCGAGACAGGTTGGCTACACCTTC. Its translation is CASSSRQVGYTF.

This clonotype was counted at least ten times. The rearrangement uses TRBV11-2 and TRBJ2-1; D might be TRBD1 (5 bases). Germline CDR1 SGHAT, CDR2 FQNNGV. This CDR3 is built from 14 residues. V gave up 5 bases and J gave up 7 bases, with 15 bases separating them. DNA for the CDR3: TGTGCCAGCAGCCCTGGGGCTCTGTTTAATGAGCAGTTCTTC. Its protein product is CASSPGALFNEQFF.

This clonotype was seen repeatedly, ten times or more. J is TRBJ1-1 and V is TRBV7-2, with D possibly being TRBD1 (6 bases). The CDR3 is 13 amino acids. Trimming shortened V by 6 bases and J by 0 bases, and 8 bases separated the two germline ends. CDR1 SGHTA and CDR2 FQGNSA come from the germline V gene. The CDR3 protein is CASSRQVNTEAFF. The CDR3 bases are TGTGCCAGCAGTAGACAGGTGAACACTGAAGCTTTCTTT.

Concerning this clonotype itself: Compared with germline, one end of the junction differs, possibly owing to a read error. This sequence joins TRBV11-2 and TRBJ2-1, with a weak D call TRBD2 (6 bases). This CDR3 comprises 14 residues. Germline lookup yields CDR1 SGHAT and CDR2 FQNNGV. The CDR3 coding sequence is TGTTCCAGCAGCTTAAACGGGGGTGGGAATGAGCAGTTCTTC. This encodes CSSSLNGGGNEQFF.

The chain is built from TRBV5-1 and TRBJ1-4, with 7 bases that match TRBD1. V lost 4 bases to trimming and J lost 8 bases; unmatched junction nucleotides: 11. This CDR3 is 15 amino acids long. The germline V gene has CDR1 SGHRS and CDR2 YFSETQ. The CDR3 here is CASSPGVTGMEKLFF. CDR3 nucleotides: TGCGCCAGCAGCCCTGGGGTGACAGGGATGGAAAAACTGTTTTTT. The full variable domain, completed using reference TRBV5-1 and TRBJ1-4, is KAGVTQTPRYLIKTRGQQVTLSCSPISGHRSVSWYQQTPGQGLQFLFEYFSETQRNKGNFPGRFSGRQFSNSRSEMNVSTLELGDSALYLCASSPGVTGMEKLFFGSGTQLSVL.

This clonotype appeared many times. V is TRBV20-1 and J is TRBJ1-1, with a weak D call TRBD1 (5 bases). Trimming left V 0 bases short and J 8 bases short, with 16 bases between. This CDR3 spans 14 amino acids. The germline V gene encodes CDR1 DFQATT and CDR2 SNEGSKA (reference sequence). The CDR3 here is CSAREGTGLREAFF. The CDR3 region has the DNA TGCAGTGCTAGAGAAGGTACGGGGCTCCGGGAAGCTTTCTTT.

This clonotype has at least ten counts. This rearrangement joins TRBV5-1 to TRBJ2-7; possible D gene TRBD2, 6 bases. Germline CDR1 and CDR2: SGHRS and YFSETQ. V was trimmed by 5 bases and J by 3 bases, leaving 18 bases between them. CDR3 length equals 15 residues. The CDR3 DNA is TGCGCCAGCAGTTCTGAACCCGGGAGCTACTACGAGCAGTACTTC. This gives the protein CASSSEPGSYYEQYF.

This clonotype was picked up a small number of times. V usage is TRBV2 and J usage is TRBJ2-3; no reliable D call. Germline V gene data show CDR1 as SNHLY and CDR2 as FYNNEI. This CDR3 has 15 residues. V was cut by 3 bases and J by 2 bases, with 12 bases left in between. The chain's CDR3 is CASSDADRFTDTQYF. Here the CDR3 DNA reads TGTGCCAGCAGTGACGCGGACCGATTCACAGATACGCAGTATTTT.

The chain joins TRBV28 to TRBJ2-2; D gene unclear. V was pared by 5 bases and J by 0 bases, with 13 bases between. This CDR3 comprises 16 residues. The germline gives CDR1 MDHEN, CDR2 SYDVKM. CDR3 in DNA: TGTGCCAGCAGTCCCCCTAGGGCAGCGAACACCGGGGAGCTGTTTTTT. It yields the protein CASSPPRAANTGELFF.

This clonotype was seen a few times. The chain has TRBV27 and TRBJ1-6; D is uncertain. Germline assignment: CDR1 MNHEY and CDR2 SMNVEV (reference sequence). This CDR3 is 16 amino acids long. Between the trimmed V and J ends, which lost 8 bases and 0 bases, there was a span of 14 bases. CDR3 sequence reads: CASRPDGSSYNSPLHF. The CDR3 region has the DNA TGTGCCAGCCGACCCGACGGGAGCTCCTATAATTCACCCCTCCACTTT.

This chain connects TRBV4-1 to TRBJ1-2; D is undetermined. V lost 5 bases, J lost 4 bases, and 14 bases lay in between. Germline-derived CDR1 and CDR2 are MGHRA and YSYEKL. The CDR3 loop spans 14 amino acids. The CDR3 protein is CASSEQSPFYGYTF. The CDR3 region has the DNA TGCGCCAGCAGCGAACAGTCACCATTCTATGGCTACACCTTC.

This clonotype was detected many times. The chain recombines TRBV3-1 with TRBJ2-5; D is unclear. V lost 1 base and J lost 2, with 5 bases in between. Germline values: CDR1 LGHDT, CDR2 YNNKEL (reference sequence). The length of the CDR3 is 13 residues. The CDR3 coding sequence is TGTGCCAGCAGCCAAGGGTTTCAAGAGACCCAGTACTTC. Protein sequence: CASSQGFQETQYF.

The genes are TRBV5-1 and TRBJ2-2; perhaps TRBD2 as D (7 bases). Germline V gene lookup returns CDR1 SGHRS and CDR2 YFSETQ. The germline V and J ends were trimmed by 9 bases and 5 bases, with 17 bases remaining between them. The CDR3 totals 14 residues. DNA of the CDR3: TGCGCCACCACGGGGGGCCCCGGAACCGGGGAGCTGTTTTTT. Protein product: CATTGGPGTGELFF.